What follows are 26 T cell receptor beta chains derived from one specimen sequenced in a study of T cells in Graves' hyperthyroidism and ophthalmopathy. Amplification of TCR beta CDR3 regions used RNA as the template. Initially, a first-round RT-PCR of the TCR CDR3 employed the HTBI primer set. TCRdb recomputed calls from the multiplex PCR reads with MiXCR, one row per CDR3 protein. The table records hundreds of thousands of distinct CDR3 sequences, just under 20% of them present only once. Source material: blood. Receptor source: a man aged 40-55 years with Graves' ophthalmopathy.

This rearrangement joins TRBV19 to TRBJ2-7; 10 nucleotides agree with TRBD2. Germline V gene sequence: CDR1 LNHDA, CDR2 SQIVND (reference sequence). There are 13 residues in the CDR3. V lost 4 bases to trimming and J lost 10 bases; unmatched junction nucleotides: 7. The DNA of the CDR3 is TGTGCCAGTAGTACCCTAGCGGGAGTAGAACAGTACTTC. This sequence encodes CASSTLAGVEQYF.

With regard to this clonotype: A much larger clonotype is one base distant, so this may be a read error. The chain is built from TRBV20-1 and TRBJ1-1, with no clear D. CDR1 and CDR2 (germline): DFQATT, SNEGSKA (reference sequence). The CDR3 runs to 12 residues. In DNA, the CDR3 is TGCAGGCCTTGGGAGTCAGGCACTGAAGCTCTCTTT. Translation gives CRPWESGTEALF.

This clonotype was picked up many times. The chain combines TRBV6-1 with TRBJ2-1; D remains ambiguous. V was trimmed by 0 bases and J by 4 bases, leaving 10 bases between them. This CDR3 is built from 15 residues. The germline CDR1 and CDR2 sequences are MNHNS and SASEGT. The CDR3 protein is CASSEAPSRYNEQFF. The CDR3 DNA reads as TGTGCCAGCAGTGAAGCCCCAAGTCGGTACAATGAGCAGTTCTTC.

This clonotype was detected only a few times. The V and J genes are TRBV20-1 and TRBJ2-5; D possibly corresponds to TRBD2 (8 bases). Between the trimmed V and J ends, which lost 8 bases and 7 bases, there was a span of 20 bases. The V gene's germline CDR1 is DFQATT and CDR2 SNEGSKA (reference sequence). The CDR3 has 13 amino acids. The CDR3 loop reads CSQPTGAGGTQYF. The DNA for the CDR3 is TGCAGTCAACCAACAGGGGCGGGGGGGACCCAGTACTTC.

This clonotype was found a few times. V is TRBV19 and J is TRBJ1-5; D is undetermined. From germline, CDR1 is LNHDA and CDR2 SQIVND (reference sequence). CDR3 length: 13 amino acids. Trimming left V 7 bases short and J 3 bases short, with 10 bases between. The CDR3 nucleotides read TGTGCCAGTATCCAGGATTTCAATCAGCCCCAGCATTTT. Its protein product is CASIQDFNQPQHF. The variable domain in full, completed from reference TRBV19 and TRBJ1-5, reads DGGITQSPKYLFRKEGQNVTLSCEQNLNHDAMYWYRQDPGQGLRLIYYSQIVNDFQKGDIAEGYSVSREKKESFPLTVTSAQKNPTAFYLCASIQDFNQPQHFGDGTRLSIL.

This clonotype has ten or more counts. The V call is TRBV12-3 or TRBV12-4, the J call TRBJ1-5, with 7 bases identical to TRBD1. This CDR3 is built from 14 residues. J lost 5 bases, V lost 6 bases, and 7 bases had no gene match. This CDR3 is CASRPTGVDQPQHF. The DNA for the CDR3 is TGTGCCAGCAGGCCCACAGGGGTTGATCAGCCCCAGCATTTT.

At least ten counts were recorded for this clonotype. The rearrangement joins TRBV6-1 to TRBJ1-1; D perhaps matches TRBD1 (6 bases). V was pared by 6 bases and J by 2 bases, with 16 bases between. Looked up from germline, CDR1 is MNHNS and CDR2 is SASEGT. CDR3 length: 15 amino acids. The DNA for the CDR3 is TGTGCCAGCAGACCGTCAGGACAGACCAACACTGAAGCTTTCTTT. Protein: CASRPSGQTNTEAFF.

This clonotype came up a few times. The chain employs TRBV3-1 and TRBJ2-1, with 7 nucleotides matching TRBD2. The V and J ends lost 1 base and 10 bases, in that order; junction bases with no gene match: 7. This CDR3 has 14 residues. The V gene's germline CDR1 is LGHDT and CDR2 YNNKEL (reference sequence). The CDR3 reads CASSQAWTSLEQFF. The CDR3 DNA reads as TGTGCCAGCAGCCAAGCCTGGACTAGTCTAGAGCAGTTCTTC.

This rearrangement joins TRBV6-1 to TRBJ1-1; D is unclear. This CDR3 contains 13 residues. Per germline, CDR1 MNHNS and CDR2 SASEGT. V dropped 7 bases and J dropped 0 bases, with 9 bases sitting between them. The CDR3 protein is CASTRPMNTEAFF. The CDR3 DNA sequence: TGTGCCAGCACCCGGCCGATGAACACTGAAGCTTTCTTT.

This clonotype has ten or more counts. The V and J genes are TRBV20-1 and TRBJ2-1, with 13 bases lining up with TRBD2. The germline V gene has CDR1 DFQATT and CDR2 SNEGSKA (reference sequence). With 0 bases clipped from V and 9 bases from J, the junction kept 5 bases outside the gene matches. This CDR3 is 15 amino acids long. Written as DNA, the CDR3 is TGCAGTGCTAGAGATCCGGGACTAGCGGGGAGTGAGCAGTTCTTC. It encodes CSARDPGLAGSEQFF.

The CDR3 DNA reads TGTGCTAGCGCCGCTGGGCGGGGTTACTACGAGCAGTTCTTC. It yields the protein CASAAGRGYYEQFF. The chain couples TRBV7-7 to TRBJ2-1; maybe TRBD2 (6 bases). CDR1 and CDR2 from the germline V gene are SSHAT and FNYEAQ (reference sequence). The CDR3 extends over 14 amino acids.

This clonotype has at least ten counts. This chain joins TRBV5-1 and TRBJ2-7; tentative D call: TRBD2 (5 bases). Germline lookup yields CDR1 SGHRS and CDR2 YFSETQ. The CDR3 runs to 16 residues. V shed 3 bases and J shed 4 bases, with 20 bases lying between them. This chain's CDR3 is CASSSTGSAGGYEQYF. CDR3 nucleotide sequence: TGCGCCAGCAGCTCTACGGGATCAGCCGGAGGATACGAGCAGTACTTC. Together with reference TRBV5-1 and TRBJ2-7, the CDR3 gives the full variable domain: KAGVTQTPRYLIKTRGQQVTLSCSPISGHRSVSWYQQTPGQGLQFLFEYFSETQRNKGNFPGRFSGRQFSNSRSEMNVSTLELGDSALYLCASSSTGSAGGYEQYFGPGTRLTVT.

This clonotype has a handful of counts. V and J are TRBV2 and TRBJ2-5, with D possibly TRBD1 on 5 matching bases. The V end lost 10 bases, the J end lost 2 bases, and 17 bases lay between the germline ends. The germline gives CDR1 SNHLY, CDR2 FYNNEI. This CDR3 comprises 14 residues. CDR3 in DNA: TGTGCCACCGGCGGTCGACAGTATCAAGAGACCCAGTACTTC. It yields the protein CATGGRQYQETQYF.

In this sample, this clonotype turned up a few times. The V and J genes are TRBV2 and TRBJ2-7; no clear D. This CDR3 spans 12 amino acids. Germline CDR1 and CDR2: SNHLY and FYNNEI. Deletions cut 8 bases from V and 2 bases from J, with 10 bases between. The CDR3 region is CASRRVAYEQYF. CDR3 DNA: TGTGCCAGCCGTCGGGTAGCCTACGAGCAGTACTTC.

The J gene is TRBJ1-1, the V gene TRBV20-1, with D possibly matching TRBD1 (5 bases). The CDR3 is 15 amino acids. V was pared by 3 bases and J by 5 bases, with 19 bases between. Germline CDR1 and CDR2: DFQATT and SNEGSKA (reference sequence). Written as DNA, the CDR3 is TGCAGTGCTAGGACGGGTCGAGCCTGGGGGACTGAAGCTTTCTTT. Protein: CSARTGRAWGTEAFF.

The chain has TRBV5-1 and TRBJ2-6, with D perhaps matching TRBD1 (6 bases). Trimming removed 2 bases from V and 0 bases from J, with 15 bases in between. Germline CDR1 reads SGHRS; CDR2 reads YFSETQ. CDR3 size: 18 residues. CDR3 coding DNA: TGCGCCAGCAGCTTCACGACAGGATCCCTCTCTGGGGCCAACGTCCTGACTTTC. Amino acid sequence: CASSFTTGSLSGANVLTF.

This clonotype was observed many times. CDR3 in amino acids: CASMAGGHEQFF. The CDR3 DNA follows: TGTGCCAGCATGGCGGGGGGACATGAGCAGTTCTTC. The chain links TRBV2 to TRBJ2-1; TRBD2 agrees at 8 bases. Germline V gene lookup returns CDR1 SNHLY and CDR2 FYNNEI. The CDR3 loop spans 12 amino acids. Trimming removed 7 bases from V and 8 bases from J; junction bases left unmatched: 4.

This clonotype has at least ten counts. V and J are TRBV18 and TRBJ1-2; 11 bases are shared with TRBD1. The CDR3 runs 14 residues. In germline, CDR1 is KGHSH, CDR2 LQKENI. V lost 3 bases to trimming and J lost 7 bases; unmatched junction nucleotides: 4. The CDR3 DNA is TGTGCCAGCTCACCTACAGGGACAGGGGGTGGCTACACCTTC. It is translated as CASSPTGTGGGYTF.

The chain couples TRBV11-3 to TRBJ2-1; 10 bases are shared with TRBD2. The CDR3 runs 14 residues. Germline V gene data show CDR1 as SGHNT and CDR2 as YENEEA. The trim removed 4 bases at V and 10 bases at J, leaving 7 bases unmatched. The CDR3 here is CASSYKRGGREQFF. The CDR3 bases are TGTGCCAGCAGCTATAAGCGGGGGGGCCGGGAGCAGTTCTTC.

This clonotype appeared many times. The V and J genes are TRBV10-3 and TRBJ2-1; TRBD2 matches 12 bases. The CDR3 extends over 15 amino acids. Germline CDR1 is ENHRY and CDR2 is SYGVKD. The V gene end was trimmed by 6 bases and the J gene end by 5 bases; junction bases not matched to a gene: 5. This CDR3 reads CAIRITSGGNNEQFF. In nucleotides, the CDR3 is TGTGCCATCAGGATAACTAGCGGGGGGAACAATGAGCAGTTCTTC.

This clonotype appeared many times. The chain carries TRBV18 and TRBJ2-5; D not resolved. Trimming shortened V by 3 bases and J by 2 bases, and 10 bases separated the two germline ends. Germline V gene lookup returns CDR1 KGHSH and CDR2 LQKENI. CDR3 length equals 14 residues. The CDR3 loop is CASSPPPPQETQYF. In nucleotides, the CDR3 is TGTGCCAGCTCACCCCCCCCACCTCAAGAGACCCAGTACTTC.

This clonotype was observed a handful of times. The DNA of the CDR3 is TGCAGTGCTAGAGAAAGGGTCTCCTACGAGCAGTACTTC. Its translation: CSARERVSYEQYF. The genes are TRBV20-1 and TRBJ2-7; D not certain. The V gene's germline CDR1 is DFQATT and CDR2 SNEGSKA (reference sequence). CDR3 length: 13 residues. Deletions cut 0 bases from V and 0 bases from J, with 6 bases between.

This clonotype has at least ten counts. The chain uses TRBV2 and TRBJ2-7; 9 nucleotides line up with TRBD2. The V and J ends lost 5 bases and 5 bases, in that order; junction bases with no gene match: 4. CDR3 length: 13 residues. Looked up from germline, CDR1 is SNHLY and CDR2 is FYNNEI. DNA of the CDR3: TGTGCCAGCAGTTTTAGCGGGAGCAACGAGCAGTACTTC. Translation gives CASSFSGSNEQYF.

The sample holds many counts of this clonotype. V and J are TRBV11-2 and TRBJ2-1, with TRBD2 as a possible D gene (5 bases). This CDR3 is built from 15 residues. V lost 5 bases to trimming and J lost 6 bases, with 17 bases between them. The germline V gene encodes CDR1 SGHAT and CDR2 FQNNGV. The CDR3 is CASSPSGIDFNEQFF. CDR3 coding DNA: TGTGCCAGCAGCCCATCGGGAATCGATTTCAATGAGCAGTTCTTC.

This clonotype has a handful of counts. DNA of the CDR3: TGTGCCACCAGTAGTACAGGGGTTTCCGGGGAGCTGTTTTTT. Translation gives CATSSTGVSGELFF. The gene calls are TRBV24-1 and TRBJ2-2; 7 nucleotides match TRBD1. V lost 6 bases, J lost 6 bases, and 6 bases stayed unmatched. Per the germline V gene, CDR1 is KGHDR and CDR2 is SFDVKD. The CDR3 consists of 14 residues.

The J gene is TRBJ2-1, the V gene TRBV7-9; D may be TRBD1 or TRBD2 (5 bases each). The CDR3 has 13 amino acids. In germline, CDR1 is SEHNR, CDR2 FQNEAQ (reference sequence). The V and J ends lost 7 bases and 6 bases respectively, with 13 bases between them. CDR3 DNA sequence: TGTGCCAGCAAACGGGACGTCTCCAATGAGCAGTTCTTC. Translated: CASKRDVSNEQFF.